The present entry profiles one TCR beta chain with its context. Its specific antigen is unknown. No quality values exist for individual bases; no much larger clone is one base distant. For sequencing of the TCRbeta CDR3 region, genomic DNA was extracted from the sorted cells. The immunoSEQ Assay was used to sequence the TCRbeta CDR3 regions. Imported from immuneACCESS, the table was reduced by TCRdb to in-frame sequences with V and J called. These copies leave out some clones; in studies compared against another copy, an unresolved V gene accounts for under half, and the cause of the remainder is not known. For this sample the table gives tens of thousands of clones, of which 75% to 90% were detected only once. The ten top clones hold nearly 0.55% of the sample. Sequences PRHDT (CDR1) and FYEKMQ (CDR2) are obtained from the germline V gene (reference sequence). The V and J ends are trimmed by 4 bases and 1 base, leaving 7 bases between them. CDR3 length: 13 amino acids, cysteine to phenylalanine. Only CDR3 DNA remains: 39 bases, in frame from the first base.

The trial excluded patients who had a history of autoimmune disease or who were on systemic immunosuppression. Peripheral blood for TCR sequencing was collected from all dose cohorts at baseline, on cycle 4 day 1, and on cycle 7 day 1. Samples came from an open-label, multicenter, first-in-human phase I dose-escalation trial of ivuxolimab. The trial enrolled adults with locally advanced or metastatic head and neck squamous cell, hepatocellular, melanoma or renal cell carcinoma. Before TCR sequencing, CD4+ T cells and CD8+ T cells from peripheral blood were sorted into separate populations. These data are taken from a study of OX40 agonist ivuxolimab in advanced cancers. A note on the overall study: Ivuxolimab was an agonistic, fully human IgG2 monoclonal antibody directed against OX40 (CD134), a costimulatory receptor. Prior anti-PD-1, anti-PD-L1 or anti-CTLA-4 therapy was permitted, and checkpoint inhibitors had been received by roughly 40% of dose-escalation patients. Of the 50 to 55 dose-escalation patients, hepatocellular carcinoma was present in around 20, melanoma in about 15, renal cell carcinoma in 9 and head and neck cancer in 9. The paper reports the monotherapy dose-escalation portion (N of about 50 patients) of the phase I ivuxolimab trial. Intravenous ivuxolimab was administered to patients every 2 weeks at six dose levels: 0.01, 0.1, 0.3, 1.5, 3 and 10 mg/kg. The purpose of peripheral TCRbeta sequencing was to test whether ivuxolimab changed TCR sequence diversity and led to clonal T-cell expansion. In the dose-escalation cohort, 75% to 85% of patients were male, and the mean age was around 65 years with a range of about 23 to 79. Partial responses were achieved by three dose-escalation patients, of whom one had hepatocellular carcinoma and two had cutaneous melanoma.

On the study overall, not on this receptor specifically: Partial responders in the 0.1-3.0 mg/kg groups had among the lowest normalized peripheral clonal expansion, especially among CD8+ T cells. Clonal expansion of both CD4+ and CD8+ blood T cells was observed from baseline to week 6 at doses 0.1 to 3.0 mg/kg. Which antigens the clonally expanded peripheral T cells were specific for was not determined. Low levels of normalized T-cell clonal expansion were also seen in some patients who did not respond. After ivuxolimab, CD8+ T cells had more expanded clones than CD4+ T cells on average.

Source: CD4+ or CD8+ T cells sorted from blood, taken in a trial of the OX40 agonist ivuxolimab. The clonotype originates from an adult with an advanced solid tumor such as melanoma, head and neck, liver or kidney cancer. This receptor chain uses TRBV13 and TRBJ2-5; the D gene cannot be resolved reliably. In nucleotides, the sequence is TGTGCCAGCAGCTCGAGGTTCCAAGAGACCCAGTACTTC. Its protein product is CASSSRFQETQYF.